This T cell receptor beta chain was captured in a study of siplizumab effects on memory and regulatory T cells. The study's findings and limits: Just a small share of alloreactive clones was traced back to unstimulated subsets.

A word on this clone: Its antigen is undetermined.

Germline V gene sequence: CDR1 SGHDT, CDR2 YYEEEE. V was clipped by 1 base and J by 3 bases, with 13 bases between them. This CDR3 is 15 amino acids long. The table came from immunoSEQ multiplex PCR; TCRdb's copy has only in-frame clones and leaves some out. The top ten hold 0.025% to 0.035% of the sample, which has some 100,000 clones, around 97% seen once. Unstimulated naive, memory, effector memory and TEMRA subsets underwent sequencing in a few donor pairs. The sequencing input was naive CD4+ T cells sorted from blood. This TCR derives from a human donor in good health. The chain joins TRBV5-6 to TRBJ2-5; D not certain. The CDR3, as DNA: TGTGCCAGCAGCTTGATCCGGGTTTTTGAAGAGACCCAGTACTTC. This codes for CASSLIRVFEETQYF.